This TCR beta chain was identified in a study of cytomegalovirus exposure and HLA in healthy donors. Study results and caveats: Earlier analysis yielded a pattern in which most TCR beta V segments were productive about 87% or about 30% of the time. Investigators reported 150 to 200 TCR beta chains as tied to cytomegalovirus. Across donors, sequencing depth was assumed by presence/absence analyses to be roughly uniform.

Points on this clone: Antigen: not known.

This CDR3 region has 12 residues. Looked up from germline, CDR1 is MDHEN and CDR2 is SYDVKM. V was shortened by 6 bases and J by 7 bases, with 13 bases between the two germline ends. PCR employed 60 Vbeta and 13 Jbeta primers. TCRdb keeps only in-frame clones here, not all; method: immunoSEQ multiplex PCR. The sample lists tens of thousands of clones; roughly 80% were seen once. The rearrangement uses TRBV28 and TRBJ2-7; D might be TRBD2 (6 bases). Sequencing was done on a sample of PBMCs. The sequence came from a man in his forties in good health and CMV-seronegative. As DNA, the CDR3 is TGTGCCAGCAGGCGGGACGGGAAGGAGCAGTACTTC. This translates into CASRRDGKEQYF.